This T cell receptor (beta chain) was sequenced during a study of CD4 and CD8 cells across lung adenocarcinoma regions. Only a few counts were recorded for this clonotype. TCRdb re-analysed the PCR reads in MiXCR, keeping a single row per CDR3 protein. The data hold roughly 1,800 distinct CDR3 sequences, with around 43% observed a single time. The patients had localized lung adenocarcinoma, a non-small cell subtype. J gave up 7 bases and V 7 bases, and 15 bases lay outside the gene matches. This CDR3 spans 15 amino acids. Germline values: CDR1 MNHNS, CDR2 SASEGT. Material for sequencing was CD4+ T cells from the center of a lung tumor. This TCR derives from a female donor with lung adenocarcinoma. The CD4 and CD8 labels of this study may be unreliable. V usage is TRBV6-1 and J usage is TRBJ1-1; 7 bases are a match to TRBD1. CDR3 bases: TGTGCCAGCACCACATCCAGGGGGATAGTGGGTGAAGCTTTCTTT. It is translated as CASTTSRGIVGEAFF.